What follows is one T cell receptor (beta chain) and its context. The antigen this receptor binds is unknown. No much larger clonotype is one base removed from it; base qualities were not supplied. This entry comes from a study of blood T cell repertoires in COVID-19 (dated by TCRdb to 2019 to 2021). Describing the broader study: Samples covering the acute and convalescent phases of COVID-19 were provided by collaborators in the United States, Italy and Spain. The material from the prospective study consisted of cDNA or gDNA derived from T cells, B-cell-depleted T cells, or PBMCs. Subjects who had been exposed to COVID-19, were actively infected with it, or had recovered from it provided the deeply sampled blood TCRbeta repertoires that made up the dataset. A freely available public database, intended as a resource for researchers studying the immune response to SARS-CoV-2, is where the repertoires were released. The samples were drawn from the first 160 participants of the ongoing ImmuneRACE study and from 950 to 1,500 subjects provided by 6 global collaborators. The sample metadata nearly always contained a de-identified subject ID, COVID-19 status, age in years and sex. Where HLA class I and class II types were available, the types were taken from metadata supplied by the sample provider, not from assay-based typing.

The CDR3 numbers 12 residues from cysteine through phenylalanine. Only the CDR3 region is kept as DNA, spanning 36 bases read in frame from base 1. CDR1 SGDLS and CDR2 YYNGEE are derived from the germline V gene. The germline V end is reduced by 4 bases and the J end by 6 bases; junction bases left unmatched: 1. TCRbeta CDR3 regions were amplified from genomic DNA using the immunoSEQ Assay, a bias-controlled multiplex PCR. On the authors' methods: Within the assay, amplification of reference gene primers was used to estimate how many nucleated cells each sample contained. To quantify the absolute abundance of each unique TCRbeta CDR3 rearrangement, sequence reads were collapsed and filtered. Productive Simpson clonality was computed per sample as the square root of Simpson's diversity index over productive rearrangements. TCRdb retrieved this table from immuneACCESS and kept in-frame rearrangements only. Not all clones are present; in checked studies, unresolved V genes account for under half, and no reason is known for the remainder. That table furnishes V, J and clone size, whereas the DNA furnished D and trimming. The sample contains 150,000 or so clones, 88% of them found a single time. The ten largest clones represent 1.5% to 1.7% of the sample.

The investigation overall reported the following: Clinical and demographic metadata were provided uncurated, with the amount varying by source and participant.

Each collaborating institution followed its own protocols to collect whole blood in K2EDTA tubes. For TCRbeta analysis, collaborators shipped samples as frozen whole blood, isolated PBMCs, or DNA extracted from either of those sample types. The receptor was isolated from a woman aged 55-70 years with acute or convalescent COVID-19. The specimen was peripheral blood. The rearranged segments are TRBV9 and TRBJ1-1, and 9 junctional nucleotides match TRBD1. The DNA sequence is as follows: TGTGCCAGCAGCCGACAGGGGGCTGAAGCTTTCTTT. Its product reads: CASSRQGAEAFF.